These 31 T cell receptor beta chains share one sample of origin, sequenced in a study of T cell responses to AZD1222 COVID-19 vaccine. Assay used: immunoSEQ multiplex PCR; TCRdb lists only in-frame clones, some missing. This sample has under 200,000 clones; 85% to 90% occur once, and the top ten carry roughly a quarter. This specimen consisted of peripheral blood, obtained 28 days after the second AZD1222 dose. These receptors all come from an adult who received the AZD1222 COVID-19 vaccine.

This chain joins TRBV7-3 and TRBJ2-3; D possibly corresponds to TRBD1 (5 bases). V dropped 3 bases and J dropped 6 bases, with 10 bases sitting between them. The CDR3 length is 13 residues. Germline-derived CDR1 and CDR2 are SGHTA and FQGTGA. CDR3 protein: CASSFKGSDTQYF. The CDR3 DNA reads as TGTGCCAGCAGCTTCAAGGGGTCCGATACGCAGTATTTT.

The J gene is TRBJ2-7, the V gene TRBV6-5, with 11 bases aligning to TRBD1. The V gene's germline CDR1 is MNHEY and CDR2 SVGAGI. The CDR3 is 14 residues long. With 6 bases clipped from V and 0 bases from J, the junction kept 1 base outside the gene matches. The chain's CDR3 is CASSGQGASYEQYF. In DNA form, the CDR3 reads TGTGCCAGCAGCGGACAGGGGGCCTCCTACGAGCAGTACTTC.

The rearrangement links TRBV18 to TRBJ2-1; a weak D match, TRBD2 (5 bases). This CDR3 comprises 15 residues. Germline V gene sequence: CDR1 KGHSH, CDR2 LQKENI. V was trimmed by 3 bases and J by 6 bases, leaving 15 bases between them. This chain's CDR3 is CASSPDGILGNEQFF. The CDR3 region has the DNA TGTGCCAGCTCACCGGACGGGATCCTGGGCAATGAGCAGTTCTTC.

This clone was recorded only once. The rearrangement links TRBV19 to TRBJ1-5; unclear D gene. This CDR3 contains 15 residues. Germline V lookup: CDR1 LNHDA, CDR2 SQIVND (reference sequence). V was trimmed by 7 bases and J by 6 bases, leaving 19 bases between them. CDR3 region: CASTTSGGPGQPQHF. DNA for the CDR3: TGTGCCAGTACTACCTCGGGAGGGCCGGGTCAGCCCCAGCATTTT. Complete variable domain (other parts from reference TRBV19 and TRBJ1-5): DGGITQSPKYLFRKEGQNVTLSCEQNLNHDAMYWYRQDPGQGLRLIYYSQIVNDFQKGDIAEGYSVSREKKESFPLTVTSAQKNPTAFYLCASTTSGGPGQPQHFGDGTRLSIL.

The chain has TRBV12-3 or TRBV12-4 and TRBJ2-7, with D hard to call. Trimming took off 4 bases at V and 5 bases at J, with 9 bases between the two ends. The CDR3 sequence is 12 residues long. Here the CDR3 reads CASSSPPNEQYF. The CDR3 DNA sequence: TGTGCCAGCAGTTCCCCCCCGAACGAGCAGTACTTC.

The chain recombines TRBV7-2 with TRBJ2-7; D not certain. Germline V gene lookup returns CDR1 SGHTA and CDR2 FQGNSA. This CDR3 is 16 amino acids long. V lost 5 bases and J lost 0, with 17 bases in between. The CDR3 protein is CASSPIKHWSSYEQYF. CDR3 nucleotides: TGTGCCAGCAGCCCCATAAAACATTGGAGCTCCTACGAGCAGTACTTC.

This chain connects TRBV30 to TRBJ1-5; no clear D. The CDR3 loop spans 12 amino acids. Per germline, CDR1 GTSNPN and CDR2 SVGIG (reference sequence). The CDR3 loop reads CARGGFDQPQHF. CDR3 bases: TGTGCTCGAGGAGGGTTCGATCAGCCCCAGCATTTT.

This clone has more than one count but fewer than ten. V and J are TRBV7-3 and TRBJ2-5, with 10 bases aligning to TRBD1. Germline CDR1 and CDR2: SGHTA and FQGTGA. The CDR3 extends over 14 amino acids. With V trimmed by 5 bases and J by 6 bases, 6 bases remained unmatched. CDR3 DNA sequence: TGTGCCAGCAGCCCTGGGACAGGGGAGAAGACCCAGTACTTC. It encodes CASSPGTGEKTQYF.

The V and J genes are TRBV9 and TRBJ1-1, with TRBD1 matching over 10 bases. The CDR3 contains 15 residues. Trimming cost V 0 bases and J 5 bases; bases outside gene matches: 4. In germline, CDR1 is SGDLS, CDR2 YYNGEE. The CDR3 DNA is TGTGCCAGCAGCGTAGGAGACAGGGGGCTGACTGAAGCTTTCTTT. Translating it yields CASSVGDRGLTEAFF.

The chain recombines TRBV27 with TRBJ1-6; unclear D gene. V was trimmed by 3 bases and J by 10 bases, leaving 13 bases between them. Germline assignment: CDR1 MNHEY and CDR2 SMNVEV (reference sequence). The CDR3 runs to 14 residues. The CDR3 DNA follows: TGTGCCAGCAGTTTCCAGGTGGGAGGGTCACCCCTCCACTTT. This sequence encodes CASSFQVGGSPLHF.

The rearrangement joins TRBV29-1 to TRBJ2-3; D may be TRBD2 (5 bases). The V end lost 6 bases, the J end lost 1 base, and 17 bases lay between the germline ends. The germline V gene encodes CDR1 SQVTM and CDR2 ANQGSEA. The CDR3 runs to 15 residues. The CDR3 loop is CSVTSTHRRTDTQYF. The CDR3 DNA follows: TGCAGCGTAACTAGTACACATCGTCGCACAGATACGCAGTATTTT.

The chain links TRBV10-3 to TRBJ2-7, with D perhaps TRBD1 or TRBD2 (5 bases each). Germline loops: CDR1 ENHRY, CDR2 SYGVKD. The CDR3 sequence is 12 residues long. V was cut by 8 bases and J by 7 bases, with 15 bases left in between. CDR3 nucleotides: TGTGCCATCGGGACGTTGTTGGGGGAGCAGTACTTC. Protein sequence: CAIGTLLGEQYF.

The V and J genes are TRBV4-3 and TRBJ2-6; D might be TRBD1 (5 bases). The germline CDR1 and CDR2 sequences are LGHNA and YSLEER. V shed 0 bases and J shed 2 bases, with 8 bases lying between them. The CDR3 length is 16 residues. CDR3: CASSQEGPPGANVLTF. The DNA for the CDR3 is TGCGCCAGCAGCCAAGAGGGGCCCCCTGGGGCCAACGTCCTGACTTTC.

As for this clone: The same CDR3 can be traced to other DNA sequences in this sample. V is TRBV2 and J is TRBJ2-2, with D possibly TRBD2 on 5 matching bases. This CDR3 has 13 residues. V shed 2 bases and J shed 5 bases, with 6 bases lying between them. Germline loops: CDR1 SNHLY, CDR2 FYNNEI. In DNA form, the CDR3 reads TGTGCCAGCAGTGAAAGGGAGACCGGGGAGCTGTTTTTT. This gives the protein CASSERETGELFF. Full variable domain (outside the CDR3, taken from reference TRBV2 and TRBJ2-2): EPEVTQTPSHQVTQMGQEVILRCVPISNHLYFYWYRQILGQKVEFLVSFYNNEISEKSEIFDDQFSVERPDGSNFTLKIRSTKLEDSAMYFCASSERETGELFFGEGSRLTVL.

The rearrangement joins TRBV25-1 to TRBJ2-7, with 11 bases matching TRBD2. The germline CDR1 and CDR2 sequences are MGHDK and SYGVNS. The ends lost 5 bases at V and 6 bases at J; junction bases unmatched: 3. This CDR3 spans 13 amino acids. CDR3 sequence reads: CASSTTSGSEQYF. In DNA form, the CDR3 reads TGTGCCAGCAGTACTACTAGCGGGAGCGAGCAGTACTTC.

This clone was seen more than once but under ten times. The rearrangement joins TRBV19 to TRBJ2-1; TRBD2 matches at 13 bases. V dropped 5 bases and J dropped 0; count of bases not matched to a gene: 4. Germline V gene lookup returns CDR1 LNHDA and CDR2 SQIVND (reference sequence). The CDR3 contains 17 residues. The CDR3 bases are TGTGCCAGTAGTCCTCGGACTAGCGGGAGCTCCTACAATGAGCAGTTCTTC. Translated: CASSPRTSGSSYNEQFF.

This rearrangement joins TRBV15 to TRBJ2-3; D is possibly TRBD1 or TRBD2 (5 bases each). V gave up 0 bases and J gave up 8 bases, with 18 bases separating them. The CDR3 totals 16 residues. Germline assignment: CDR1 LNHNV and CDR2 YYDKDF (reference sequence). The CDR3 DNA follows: TGTGCCACCAGCAGAGAGGTGCTAGGGACCTCTGTTACGCAGTATTTT. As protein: CATSREVLGTSVTQYF.

The CDR3 protein is CASISGQGAGYEQYF. As DNA, the CDR3 is TGTGCCAGCATTTCAGGACAGGGGGCGGGCTACGAGCAGTACTTC. The chain links TRBV2 to TRBJ2-7, with 11 bases aligning to TRBD1. Per germline, CDR1 SNHLY and CDR2 FYNNEI. The CDR3 sequence is 15 residues long. J was trimmed by 3 bases and V by 7 bases; bases with no gene match: 8.

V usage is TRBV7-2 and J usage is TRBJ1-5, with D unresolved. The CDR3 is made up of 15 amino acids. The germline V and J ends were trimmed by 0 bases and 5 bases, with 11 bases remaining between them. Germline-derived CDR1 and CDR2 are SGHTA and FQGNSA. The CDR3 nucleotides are TGTGCCAGCAGCTTAGCGCCGAGGGTCTATCAGCCCCAGCATTTT. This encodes CASSLAPRVYQPQHF.

The CDR3 sequence is CASSPPPTF. The CDR3 coding sequence is TGTGCCAGTAGTCCCCCCCCCACCTTC. This chain links TRBV19 with TRBJ1-2, with no clear D. The CDR3 totals 9 residues. Trimming took off 5 bases at V and 13 bases at J, with 8 bases between the two ends. CDR1 is LNHDA and CDR2 is SQIVND in the germline V gene (reference sequence). Full variable domain (missing parts from reference TRBV19 and TRBJ1-2): DGGITQSPKYLFRKEGQNVTLSCEQNLNHDAMYWYRQDPGQGLRLIYYSQIVNDFQKGDIAEGYSVSREKKESFPLTVTSAQKNPTAFYLCASSPPPTFGSGTRLTVV.

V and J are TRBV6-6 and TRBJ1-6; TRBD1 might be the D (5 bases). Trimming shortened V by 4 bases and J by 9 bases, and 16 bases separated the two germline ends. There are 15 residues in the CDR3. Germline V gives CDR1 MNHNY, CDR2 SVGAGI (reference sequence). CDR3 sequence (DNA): TGTGCCAGCAGTTCCCTCCAGGGCCCCAGTTCACCCCTCCACTTT. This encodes CASSSLQGPSSPLHF.

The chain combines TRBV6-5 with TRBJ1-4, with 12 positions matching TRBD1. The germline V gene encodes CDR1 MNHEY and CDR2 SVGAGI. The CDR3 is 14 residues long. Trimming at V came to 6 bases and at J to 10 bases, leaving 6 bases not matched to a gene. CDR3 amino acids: CASRGTGGVGKLFF. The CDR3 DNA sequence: TGTGCCAGCAGGGGGACAGGGGGCGTGGGAAAACTGTTTTTT.

The CDR3 protein is CASSPRDSLSGSTQYF. Written as DNA, the CDR3 is TGTGCCAGCTCACCACGGGACAGCCTCTCGGGAAGTACGCAGTATTTT. This sequence joins TRBV18 and TRBJ2-3; 7 nucleotides align to TRBD1. The CDR3 runs 16 residues. The germline V gene encodes CDR1 KGHSH and CDR2 LQKENI. V lost 1 base and J lost 8; bases outside the gene matches: 12.

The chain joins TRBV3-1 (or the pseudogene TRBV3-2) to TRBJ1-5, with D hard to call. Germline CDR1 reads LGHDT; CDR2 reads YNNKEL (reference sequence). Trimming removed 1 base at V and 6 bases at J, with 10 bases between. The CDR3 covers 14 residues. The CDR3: CASSQGGVGQPQHF. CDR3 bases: TGTGCCAGCAGCCAAGGCGGGGTTGGTCAGCCCCAGCATTTT.

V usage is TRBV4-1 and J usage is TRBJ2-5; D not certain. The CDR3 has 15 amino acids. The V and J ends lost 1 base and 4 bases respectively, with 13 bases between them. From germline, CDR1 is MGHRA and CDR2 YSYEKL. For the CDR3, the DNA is TGCGCCAGCAGCCAAGCCTCCCTACCGAGAGAGACCCAGTACTTC. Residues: CASSQASLPRETQYF.

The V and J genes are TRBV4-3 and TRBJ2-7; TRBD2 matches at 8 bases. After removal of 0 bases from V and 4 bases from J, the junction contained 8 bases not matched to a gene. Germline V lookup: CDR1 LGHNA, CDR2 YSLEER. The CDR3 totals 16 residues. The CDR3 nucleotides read TGCGCCAGCAGCCAAGATCTCTCGGGAGGGAGTTACGAGCAGTACTTC. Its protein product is CASSQDLSGGSYEQYF.

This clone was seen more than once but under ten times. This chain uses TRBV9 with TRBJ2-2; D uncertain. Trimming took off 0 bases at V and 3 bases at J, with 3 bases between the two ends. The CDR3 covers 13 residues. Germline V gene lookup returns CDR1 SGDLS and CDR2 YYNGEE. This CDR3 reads CASSVDYTGELFF. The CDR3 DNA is TGTGCCAGCAGCGTAGATTACACCGGGGAGCTGTTTTTT.

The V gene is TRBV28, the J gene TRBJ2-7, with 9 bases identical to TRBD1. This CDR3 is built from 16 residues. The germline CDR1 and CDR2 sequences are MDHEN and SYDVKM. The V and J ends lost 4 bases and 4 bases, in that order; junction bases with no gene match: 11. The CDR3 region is CASSSHRGRLRYEQYF. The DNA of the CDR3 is TGTGCCAGCAGTTCGCACAGGGGGCGCTTAAGGTACGAGCAGTACTTC. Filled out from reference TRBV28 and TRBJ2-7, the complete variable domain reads DVKVTQSSRYLVKRTGEKVFLECVQDMDHENMFWYRQDPGLGLRLIYFSYDVKMKEKGDIPEGYSVSREKKERFSLILESASTNQTSMYLCASSSHRGRLRYEQYFGPGTRLTVT.

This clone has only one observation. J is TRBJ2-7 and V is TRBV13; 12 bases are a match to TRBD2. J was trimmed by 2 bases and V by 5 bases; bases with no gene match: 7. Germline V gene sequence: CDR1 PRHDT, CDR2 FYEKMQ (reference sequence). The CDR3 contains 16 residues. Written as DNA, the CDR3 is TGTGCCAGCAGCCACGGGACTAGCGGGCAGCCCTACGAGCAGTACTTC. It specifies CASSHGTSGQPYEQYF.

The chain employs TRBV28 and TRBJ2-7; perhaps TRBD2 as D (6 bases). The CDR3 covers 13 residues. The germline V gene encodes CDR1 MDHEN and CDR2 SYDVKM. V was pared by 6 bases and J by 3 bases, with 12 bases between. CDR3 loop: CASRSTRFYEQYF. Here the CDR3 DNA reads TGTGCCAGCAGGTCGACTAGATTCTACGAGCAGTACTTC.

DNA of the CDR3: TGTGCCAGCAGGACCGCAAGGGGGCCCCTCTATGGCTACACCTTC. This gives the protein CASRTARGPLYGYTF. This sequence joins TRBV28 and TRBJ1-2; TRBD1 matches at 7 bases. This CDR3 has 15 amino acids. Looked up from germline, CDR1 is MDHEN and CDR2 is SYDVKM. The trim removed 6 bases at V and 4 bases at J, leaving 11 bases unmatched.